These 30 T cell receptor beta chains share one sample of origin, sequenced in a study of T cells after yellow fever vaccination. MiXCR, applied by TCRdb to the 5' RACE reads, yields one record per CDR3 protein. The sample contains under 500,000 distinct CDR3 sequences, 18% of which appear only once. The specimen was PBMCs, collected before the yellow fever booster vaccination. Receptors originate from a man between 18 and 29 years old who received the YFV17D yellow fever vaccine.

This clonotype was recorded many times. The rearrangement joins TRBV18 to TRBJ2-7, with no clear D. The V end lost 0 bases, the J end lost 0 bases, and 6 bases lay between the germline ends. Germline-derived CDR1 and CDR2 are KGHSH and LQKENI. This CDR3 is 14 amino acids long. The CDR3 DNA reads TGTGCCAGCTCACCACCTTACACCTCCTACGAGCAGTACTTC. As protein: CASSPPYTSYEQYF.

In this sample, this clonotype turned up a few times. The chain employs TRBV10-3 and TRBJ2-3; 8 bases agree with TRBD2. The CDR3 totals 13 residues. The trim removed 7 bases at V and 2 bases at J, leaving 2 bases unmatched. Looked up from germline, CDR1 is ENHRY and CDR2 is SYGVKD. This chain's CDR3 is CAIKAGDTDTQYF. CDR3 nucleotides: TGTGCCATCAAAGCGGGGGACACAGATACGCAGTATTTT.

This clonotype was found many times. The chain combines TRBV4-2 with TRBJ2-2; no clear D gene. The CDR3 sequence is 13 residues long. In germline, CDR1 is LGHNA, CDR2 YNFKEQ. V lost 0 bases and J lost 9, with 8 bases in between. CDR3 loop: CASSQELNWELFF. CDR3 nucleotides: TGTGCCAGCAGCCAAGAACTAAACTGGGAGCTGTTTTTT.

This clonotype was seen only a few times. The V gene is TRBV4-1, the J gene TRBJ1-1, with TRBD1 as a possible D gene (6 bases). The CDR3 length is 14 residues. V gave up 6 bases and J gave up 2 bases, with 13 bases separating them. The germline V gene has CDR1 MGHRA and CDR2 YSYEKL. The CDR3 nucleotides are TGCGCCAGCAGGCAAAACAGGGTCAACACTGAAGCTTTCTTT. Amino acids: CASRQNRVNTEAFF.

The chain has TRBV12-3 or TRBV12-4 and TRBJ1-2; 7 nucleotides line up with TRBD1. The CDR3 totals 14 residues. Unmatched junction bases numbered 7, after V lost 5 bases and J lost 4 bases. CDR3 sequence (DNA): TGTGCCAGCAGTAGACAGGGTTTCGGCTATGGCTACACCTTC. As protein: CASSRQGFGYGYTF.

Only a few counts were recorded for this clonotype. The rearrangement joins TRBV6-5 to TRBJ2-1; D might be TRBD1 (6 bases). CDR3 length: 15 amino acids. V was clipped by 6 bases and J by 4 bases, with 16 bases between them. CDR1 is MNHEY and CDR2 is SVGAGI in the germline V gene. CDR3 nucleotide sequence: TGTGCCAGCAGACAGGGCATTGGTTCGTACAATGAGCAGTTCTTC. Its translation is CASRQGIGSYNEQFF.

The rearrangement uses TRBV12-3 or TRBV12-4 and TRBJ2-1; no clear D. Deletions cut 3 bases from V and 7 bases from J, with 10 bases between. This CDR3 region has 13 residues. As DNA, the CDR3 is TGTGCCAGCAGTTTCCTAGGTGAGAATGAGCAGTTCTTC. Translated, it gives CASSFLGENEQFF.

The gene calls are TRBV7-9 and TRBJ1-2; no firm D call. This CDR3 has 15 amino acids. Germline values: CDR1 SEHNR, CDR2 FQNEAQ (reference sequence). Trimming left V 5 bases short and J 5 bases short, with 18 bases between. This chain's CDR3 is CASSPPGGPSYGYTF. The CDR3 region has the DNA TGTGCCAGCAGCCCCCCCGGAGGGCCCAGTTATGGCTACACCTTC.

The CDR3 nucleotides read TGCGCCAGCAGCCAAGATATCGTTCAGGGGGAGCGCTATGGCTACACCTTC. This translates into CASSQDIVQGERYGYTF. The chain joins TRBV4-1 to TRBJ1-2, with 7 bases that match TRBD1. Germline V gene sequence: CDR1 MGHRA, CDR2 YSYEKL. The CDR3 contains 17 residues. Losses at the gene ends were 0 bases for V and 4 bases for J; bases not matched to a gene: 11.

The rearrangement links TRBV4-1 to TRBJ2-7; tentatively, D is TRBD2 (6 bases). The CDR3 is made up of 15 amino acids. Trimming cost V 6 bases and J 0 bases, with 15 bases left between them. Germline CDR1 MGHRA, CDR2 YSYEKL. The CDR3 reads CASRYIAVSSYEQYF. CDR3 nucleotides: TGCGCCAGCAGATATATAGCGGTCTCCTCCTACGAGCAGTACTTC.

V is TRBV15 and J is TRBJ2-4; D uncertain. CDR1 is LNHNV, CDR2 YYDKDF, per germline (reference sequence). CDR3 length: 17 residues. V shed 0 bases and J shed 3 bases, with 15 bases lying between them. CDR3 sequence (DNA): TGTGCCACCAGCAGAGATGTGGTGGGGATGGGCAAAAACATTCAGTACTTC. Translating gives CATSRDVVGMGKNIQYF.

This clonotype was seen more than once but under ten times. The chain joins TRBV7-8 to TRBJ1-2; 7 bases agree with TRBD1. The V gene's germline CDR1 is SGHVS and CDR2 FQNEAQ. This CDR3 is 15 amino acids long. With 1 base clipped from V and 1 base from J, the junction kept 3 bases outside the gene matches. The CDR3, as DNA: TGTGCCAGCAGCTTAGAGGGACAGCTTAACTATGGCTACACCTTC. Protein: CASSLEGQLNYGYTF.

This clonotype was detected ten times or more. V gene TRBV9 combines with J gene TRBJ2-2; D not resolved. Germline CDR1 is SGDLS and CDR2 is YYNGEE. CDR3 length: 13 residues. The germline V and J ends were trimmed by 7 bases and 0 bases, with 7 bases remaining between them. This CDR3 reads CASRTANTGELFF. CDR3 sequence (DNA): TGTGCCAGCCGGACGGCGAACACCGGGGAGCTGTTTTTT.

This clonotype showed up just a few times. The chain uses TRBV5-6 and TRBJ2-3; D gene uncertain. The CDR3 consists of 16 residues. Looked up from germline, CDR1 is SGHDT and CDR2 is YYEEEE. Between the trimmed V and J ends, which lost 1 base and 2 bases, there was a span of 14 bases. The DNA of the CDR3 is TGTGCCAGCAGCTTGTGGGGAAGGTTTAACACAGATACGCAGTATTTT. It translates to CASSLWGRFNTDTQYF.

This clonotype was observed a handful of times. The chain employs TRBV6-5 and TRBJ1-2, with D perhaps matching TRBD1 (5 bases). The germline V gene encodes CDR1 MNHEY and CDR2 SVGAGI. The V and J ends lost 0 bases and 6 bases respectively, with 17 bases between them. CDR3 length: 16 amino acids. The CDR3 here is CASSYSGLRGYNGYTF. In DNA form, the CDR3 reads TGTGCCAGCAGTTACTCGGGTTTAAGGGGATATAATGGCTACACCTTC.

The CDR3 sequence is CSAIRGIAGNEQFF. CDR3 in DNA: TGCAGTGCTATCCGGGGTATAGCAGGCAATGAGCAGTTCTTC. This chain uses TRBV20-1 with TRBJ2-1; D may be TRBD2 (5 bases). Per the germline V gene, CDR1 is DFQATT and CDR2 is SNEGSKA (reference sequence). The CDR3 has 14 amino acids. Trimming removed 4 bases at V and 6 bases at J, with 16 bases between.

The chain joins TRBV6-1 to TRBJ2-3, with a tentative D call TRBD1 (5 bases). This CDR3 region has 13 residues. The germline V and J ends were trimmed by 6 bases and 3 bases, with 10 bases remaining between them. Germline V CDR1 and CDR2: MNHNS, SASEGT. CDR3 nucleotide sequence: TGTGCCAGCAGGGCCCAGGGTACAGATACGCAGTATTTT. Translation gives CASRAQGTDTQYF.

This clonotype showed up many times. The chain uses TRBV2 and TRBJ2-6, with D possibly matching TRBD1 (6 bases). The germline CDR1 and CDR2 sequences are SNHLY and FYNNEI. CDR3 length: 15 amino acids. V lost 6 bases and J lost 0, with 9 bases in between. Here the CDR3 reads CASSRDNSGANVLTF. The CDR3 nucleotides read TGTGCCAGCAGCCGGGACAACTCTGGGGCCAACGTCCTGACTTTC.

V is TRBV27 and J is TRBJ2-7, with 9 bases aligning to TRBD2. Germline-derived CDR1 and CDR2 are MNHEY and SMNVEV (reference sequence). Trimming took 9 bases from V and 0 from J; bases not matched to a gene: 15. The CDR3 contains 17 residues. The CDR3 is CASSPGGGDAFSYEQYV. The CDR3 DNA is TGTGCCAGTTCCCCCGGCGGGGGGGACGCCTTCTCCTACGAGCAGTACGTC.

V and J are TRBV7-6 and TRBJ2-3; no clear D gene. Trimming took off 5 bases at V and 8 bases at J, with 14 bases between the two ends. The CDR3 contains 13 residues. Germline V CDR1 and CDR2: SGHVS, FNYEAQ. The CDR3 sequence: CASSNAAGPTQYF. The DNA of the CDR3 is TGTGCCAGCAGCAACGCCGCCGGCCCTACGCAGTATTTT.

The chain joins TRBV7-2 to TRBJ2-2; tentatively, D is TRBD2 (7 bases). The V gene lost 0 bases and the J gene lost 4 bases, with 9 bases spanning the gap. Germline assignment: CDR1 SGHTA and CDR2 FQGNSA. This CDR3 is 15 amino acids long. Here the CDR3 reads CASSLAGGLTGELFF. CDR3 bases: TGTGCCAGCAGCTTAGCCGGGGGGCTCACCGGGGAGCTGTTTTTT.

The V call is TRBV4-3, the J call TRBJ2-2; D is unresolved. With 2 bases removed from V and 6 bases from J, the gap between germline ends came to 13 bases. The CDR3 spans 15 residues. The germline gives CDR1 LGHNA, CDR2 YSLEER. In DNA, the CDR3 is TGCGCCAGCAGCCAACGATCCCCCGATCCCGGGGAGCTGTTTTTT. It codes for CASSQRSPDPGELFF.

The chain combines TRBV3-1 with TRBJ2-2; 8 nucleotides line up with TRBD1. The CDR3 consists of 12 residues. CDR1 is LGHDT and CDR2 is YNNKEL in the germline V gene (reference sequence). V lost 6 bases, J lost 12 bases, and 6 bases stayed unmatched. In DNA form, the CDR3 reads TGTGCCAGCAGTCTAGGACAGGGAAAGCTGTTTTTT. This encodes CASSLGQGKLFF.

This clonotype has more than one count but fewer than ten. The CDR3 nucleotides are TGTGCCAGCTCCGAGGACAACGCCAAAAACATTCAGTACTTC. This codes for CASSEDNAKNIQYF. This sequence joins TRBV2 and TRBJ2-4; D possibly corresponds to TRBD1 (5 bases). Germline CDR1 is SNHLY and CDR2 is FYNNEI. Trimming shortened V by 8 bases and J by 1 base, and 12 bases separated the two germline ends. The CDR3 spans 14 residues.

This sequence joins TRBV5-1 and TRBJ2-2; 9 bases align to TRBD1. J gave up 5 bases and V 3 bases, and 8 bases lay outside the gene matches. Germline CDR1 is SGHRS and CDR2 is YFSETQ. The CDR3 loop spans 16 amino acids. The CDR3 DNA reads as TGCGCCAGCAGCTCCGGGGGGACAGGGTTGACCGGGGAGCTGTTTTTT. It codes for CASSSGGTGLTGELFF.

CDR3 amino acids: CASSPSRTQYF. DNA of the CDR3: TGTGCCAGCAGTCCCAGCCGTACGCAGTATTTT. The gene calls are TRBV12-3 or TRBV12-4 and TRBJ2-3, with no clear D. The CDR3 length is 11 residues. V was trimmed by 5 bases and J by 8 bases, leaving 8 bases between them.

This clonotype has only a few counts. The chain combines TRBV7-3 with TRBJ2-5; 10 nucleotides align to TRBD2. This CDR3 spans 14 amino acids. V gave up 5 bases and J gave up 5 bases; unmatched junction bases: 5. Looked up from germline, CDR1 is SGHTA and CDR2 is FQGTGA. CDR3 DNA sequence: TGTGCCAGCAGCCCACTAGCGGGGATGGAGACCCAGTACTTC. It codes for CASSPLAGMETQYF.

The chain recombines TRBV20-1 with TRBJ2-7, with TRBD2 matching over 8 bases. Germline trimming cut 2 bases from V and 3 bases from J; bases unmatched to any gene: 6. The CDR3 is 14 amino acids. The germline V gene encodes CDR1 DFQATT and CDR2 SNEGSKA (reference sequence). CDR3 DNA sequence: TGCAGTGCTAGACTTGTCGGGAGGGACTACGAGCAGTACTTC. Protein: CSARLVGRDYEQYF.

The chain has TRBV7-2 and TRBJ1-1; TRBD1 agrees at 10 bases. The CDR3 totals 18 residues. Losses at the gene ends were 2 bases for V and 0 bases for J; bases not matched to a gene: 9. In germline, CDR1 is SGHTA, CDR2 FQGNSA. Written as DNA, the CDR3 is TGTGCCAGCAGCTTAAGGGGCGGGACAGGGGAACTGAACACTGAAGCTTTCTTT. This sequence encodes CASSLRGGTGELNTEAFF.

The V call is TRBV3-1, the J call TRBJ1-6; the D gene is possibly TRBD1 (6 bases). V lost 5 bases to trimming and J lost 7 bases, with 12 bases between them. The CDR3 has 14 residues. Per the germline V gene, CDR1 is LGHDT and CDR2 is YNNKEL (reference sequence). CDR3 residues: CASSSTQGNSPLHF. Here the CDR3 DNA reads TGTGCCAGCAGCTCAACTCAGGGGAATTCACCCCTCCACTTT. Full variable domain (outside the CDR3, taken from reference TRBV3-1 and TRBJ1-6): DTAVSQTPKYLVTQMGNDKSIKCEQNLGHDTMYWYKQDSKKFLKIMFSYNNKELIINETVPNRFSPKSPDKAHLNLHINSLELGDSAVYFCASSSTQGNSPLHFGNGTRLTVT.